This T cell receptor beta chain was found in a study of blood T cell repertoires in COVID-19. Overall study: Material from acute and convalescent COVID-19 was sourced from the United States, Italy and Spain. The analysed material was cDNA or gDNA that came from T cells, B-cell-depleted T cells, or PBMCs.

Per the authors' pipeline: Amplified reference gene primers provided the basis for estimating nucleated cell counts. Clones were sequenced by immunoSEQ multiplex PCR, and TCRdb holds only the in-frame ones, with some missing. The D gene and trimming were derived from the DNA, and the V and J assignments and clone size from that table. Here the sample spans over 100,000 clones, about nine tenths being singletons. This receptor was taken from a man between 18 and 29 years old with acute or convalescent COVID-19. The material sequenced was peripheral blood.

As DNA, the CDR3 is TGCGCCAGCAGCTTGGCCGAGTGGGCCTTCCTTAATACGCAGTATTTT. Residues: CASSLAEWAFLNTQYF. This chain uses TRBV5-1 with TRBJ2-3; D unresolved. V dropped 0 bases and J dropped 7 bases, with 18 bases sitting between them. The CDR3 contains 16 residues. Germline-derived CDR1 and CDR2 are SGHRS and YFSETQ.